The rows below give T cell receptor beta chains drawn from one sample of a study of CD8 T cells in Susac syndrome. One entry per CDR3 protein results from TCRdb running MiXCR on the immunoSEQ multiplex PCR reads. This table has 85,000 to 95,000 distinct CDR3 sequences, roughly 94% appearing once. Sequences were obtained from CD4+ T cells from PBMCs. These receptor sequences come from a human donor with Susac syndrome. CDR3s include the opening cysteine and the closing phenylalanine or tryptophan. D genes are given only for firm matches. For some rows the clone size is stated as once, few or many, or as a class when expanded; others skip it.

j_gene,len,abundance,d_gene,v_gene,CDR3aa,CDR3nt
TRBJ1-2,13,-,-,TRBV29-1,CSVGGTSDYGYTF,TGCAGCGTTGGAGGGACCTCAGACTATGGCTACACCTTC
TRBJ1-3,14,-,-,TRBV28,CASSLFSSGNTIYF,TGTGCCAGCAGTTTATTCAGCTCTGGAAACACCATATATTTT
TRBJ1-4,15,few,-,TRBV12-3/TRBV12-4,CASSLGGRANEKLFF,TGTGCCAGCAGTTTAGGAGGGCGGGCTAATGAAAAACTGTTTTTT
TRBJ1-1,12,-,-,TRBV3-1,CASSSPRPEAFF,TGTGCCAGCAGCTCCCCGAGGCCTGAAGCTTTCTTT
TRBJ2-2,15,-,-,TRBV25-1,CASSDWQVNTGELFF,TGTGCCAGCAGTGATTGGCAAGTGAACACCGGGGAGCTGTTTTTT
TRBJ1-5,15,once,-,TRBV15,CATSSADRRNQPQHF,TGTGCCACCAGCAGTGCCGACAGGAGGAATCAGCCCCAGCATTTT
TRBJ1-4,13,-,TRBD1,TRBV30,CAWSDGTDEKLFF,TGTGCCTGGAGTGACGGGACAGATGAAAAACTGTTTTTT
TRBJ2-5,16,-,TRBD1,TRBV5-1,CASSLALGQGQETQYF,TGCGCCAGCAGCTTGGCCCTGGGACAGGGGCAAGAGACCCAGTACTTC
TRBJ1-2,12,-,-,TRBV12-3/TRBV12-4,CASSPQGRGYTF,TGTGCCAGCTCCCCCCAGGGTCGGGGCTACACCTTC
TRBJ1-1,11,few,-,TRBV7-9,CASTLNTEAFF,TGTGCCAGCACCCTGAACACTGAAGCTTTCTTT
TRBJ2-5,14,once,-,TRBV4-2,CASSQVGVQETQYF,TGTGCCAGCAGCCAAGTGGGGGTCCAAGAGACCCAGTACTTC
TRBJ1-5,17,-,-,TRBV24-1,CATSANVGSGSIQPQHF,TGTGCCACCAGCGCCAATGTGGGCTCGGGATCTATTCAGCCCCAGCATTTT
TRBJ1-5,9,-,-,TRBV25-1,CASGQPQHF,TGTGCCAGCGGTCAGCCCCAGCATTTT
TRBJ1-5,14,-,TRBD1,TRBV12-3/TRBV12-4,CASSRTGGGQPQHF,TGTGCCAGCAGTCGAACAGGGGGAGGTCAGCCCCAGCATTTT
TRBJ2-1,13,-,-,TRBV7-9,CASSLLGLDEQFF,TGTGCCAGCAGCTTGCTTGGGTTGGATGAGCAGTTCTTC
TRBJ2-7,19,-,TRBD2,TRBV18,CASSPLGLAGINLRHEGRF,TGTGCCAGCTCACCGCTTGGACTAGCGGGGATAAACCTACGACATGAAGGTCGGTTC
TRBJ2-7,13,-,-,TRBV11-2,CASSVDEGDEQYF,TGTGCCAGCAGCGTGGACGAGGGCGACGAGCAGTACTTC
TRBJ1-4,15,once,TRBD1,TRBV29-1,CSVQPTGATNEKLFF,TGCAGCGTGCAACCGACAGGGGCAACTAATGAAAAACTGTTTTTT
TRBJ2-1,16,-,-,TRBV30,CAWSLSTWGSNNEQFF,TGTGCCTGGAGTCTCTCCACCTGGGGCAGTAACAATGAGCAGTTCTTC
TRBJ2-7,15,once,-,TRBV7-9,CASSAEGASRYEQYF,TGTGCCAGCAGCGCTGAGGGAGCCAGCCGCTACGAGCAGTACTTC
TRBJ2-2,14,-,-,TRBV2,CASLEGANTGELFF,TGTGCCAGCCTAGAGGGCGCGAACACCGGGGAGCTGTTTTTT
TRBJ1-5,13,-,-,TRBV20-1,CSARLNSNQPQHF,TGCAGTGCTAGACTAAATAGCAATCAGCCCCAGCATTTT
TRBJ1-4,13,-,-,TRBV15,CATSRNVDEKLFF,TGTGCCACCAGCAGAAATGTCGATGAAAAACTGTTTTTT
TRBJ1-6,19,-,-,TRBV7-9,CASSFGSGALSSYNSPLHF,TGTGCCAGCAGCTTCGGGTCAGGGGCCCTGAGCTCCTATAATTCACCCCTCCACTTT
TRBJ1-4,15,-,TRBD1,TRBV9,CASSVEDRADEKLFF,TGTGCCAGCAGCGTAGAGGACAGGGCGGATGAAAAACTGTTTTTT
TRBJ1-1,13,-,-,TRBV10-3,CAISEGRDTEAFF,TGTGCCATCAGTGAGGGTAGGGACACTGAAGCTTTCTTT
TRBJ2-1,15,-,TRBD2,TRBV7-8,CASSRTGTRSHEQFF,TGTGCCAGCAGCAGGACCGGGACTAGGTCCCATGAGCAGTTCTTC
TRBJ2-1,14,-,TRBD1,TRBV5-1,CASSPFDRDNEQFF,TGCGCCAGCAGCCCCTTCGACAGGGATAATGAGCAGTTCTTC
TRBJ2-5,15,-,-,TRBV20-1,CSASGDSGTQETQYF,TGCAGTGCCTCGGGGGACTCCGGCACCCAAGAGACCCAGTACTTC
TRBJ2-7,14,-,-,TRBV18,CASSIGGTAYEQYF,TGTGCCAGCTCCATTGGAGGGACAGCGTACGAGCAGTACTTC
TRBJ1-4,14,-,-,TRBV7-9,CASSNYRDEEKLFF,TGTGCCAGCAGCAACTACAGGGATGAGGAAAAACTGTTTTTT
TRBJ2-1,16,-,-,TRBV27,CASSSSTGGFYNEQFF,-
TRBJ1-2,11,-,-,TRBV6-6,CALGGGYGYTF,TGTGCCCTGGGGGGCGGCTATGGCTACACCTTC
TRBJ1-2,15,-,-,TRBV20-1,CSARKPGQSNYGYTF,TGCAGTGCTAGAAAACCAGGACAGTCTAACTATGGCTACACCTTC
TRBJ2-7,17,-,TRBD2,TRBV7-9,CASISPRPTSSGDEQYF,TGTGCCAGCATATCGCCTCGACCGACTAGCTCCGGGGACGAGCAGTACTTC
TRBJ2-5,13,-,TRBD1,TRBV24-1,CATSDGQVETQYF,TGTGCCACCAGTGACGGACAGGTGGAGACCCAGTACTTC
TRBJ2-3,15,-,TRBD2,TRBV2,CASSGSSGGRRAQYF,TGTGCCAGCAGTGGTTCTAGCGGGGGTCGGAGGGCGCAGTATTTT
TRBJ2-7,13,-,TRBD1,TRBV20-1,CSARVKGAHEQYF,TGCAGTGCTAGAGTTAAGGGGGCTCACGAGCAGTACTTC
TRBJ2-3,15,few,TRBD2,TRBV3-1,CASSLLSGGADTQYF,TGTGCCAGCAGCCTCCTTAGCGGGGGGGCCGATACGCAGTATTTT
TRBJ2-1,13,-,TRBD2,TRBV20-1,CSASSGGANEQFF,TGCAGTGCTAGTAGCGGGGGGGCCAATGAGCAGTTCTTC
TRBJ1-1,15,-,-,TRBV4-3,CASSQAKERNTEAFF,TGCGCCAGCAGCCAAGCTAAGGAGAGGAACACTGAAGCTTTCTTT